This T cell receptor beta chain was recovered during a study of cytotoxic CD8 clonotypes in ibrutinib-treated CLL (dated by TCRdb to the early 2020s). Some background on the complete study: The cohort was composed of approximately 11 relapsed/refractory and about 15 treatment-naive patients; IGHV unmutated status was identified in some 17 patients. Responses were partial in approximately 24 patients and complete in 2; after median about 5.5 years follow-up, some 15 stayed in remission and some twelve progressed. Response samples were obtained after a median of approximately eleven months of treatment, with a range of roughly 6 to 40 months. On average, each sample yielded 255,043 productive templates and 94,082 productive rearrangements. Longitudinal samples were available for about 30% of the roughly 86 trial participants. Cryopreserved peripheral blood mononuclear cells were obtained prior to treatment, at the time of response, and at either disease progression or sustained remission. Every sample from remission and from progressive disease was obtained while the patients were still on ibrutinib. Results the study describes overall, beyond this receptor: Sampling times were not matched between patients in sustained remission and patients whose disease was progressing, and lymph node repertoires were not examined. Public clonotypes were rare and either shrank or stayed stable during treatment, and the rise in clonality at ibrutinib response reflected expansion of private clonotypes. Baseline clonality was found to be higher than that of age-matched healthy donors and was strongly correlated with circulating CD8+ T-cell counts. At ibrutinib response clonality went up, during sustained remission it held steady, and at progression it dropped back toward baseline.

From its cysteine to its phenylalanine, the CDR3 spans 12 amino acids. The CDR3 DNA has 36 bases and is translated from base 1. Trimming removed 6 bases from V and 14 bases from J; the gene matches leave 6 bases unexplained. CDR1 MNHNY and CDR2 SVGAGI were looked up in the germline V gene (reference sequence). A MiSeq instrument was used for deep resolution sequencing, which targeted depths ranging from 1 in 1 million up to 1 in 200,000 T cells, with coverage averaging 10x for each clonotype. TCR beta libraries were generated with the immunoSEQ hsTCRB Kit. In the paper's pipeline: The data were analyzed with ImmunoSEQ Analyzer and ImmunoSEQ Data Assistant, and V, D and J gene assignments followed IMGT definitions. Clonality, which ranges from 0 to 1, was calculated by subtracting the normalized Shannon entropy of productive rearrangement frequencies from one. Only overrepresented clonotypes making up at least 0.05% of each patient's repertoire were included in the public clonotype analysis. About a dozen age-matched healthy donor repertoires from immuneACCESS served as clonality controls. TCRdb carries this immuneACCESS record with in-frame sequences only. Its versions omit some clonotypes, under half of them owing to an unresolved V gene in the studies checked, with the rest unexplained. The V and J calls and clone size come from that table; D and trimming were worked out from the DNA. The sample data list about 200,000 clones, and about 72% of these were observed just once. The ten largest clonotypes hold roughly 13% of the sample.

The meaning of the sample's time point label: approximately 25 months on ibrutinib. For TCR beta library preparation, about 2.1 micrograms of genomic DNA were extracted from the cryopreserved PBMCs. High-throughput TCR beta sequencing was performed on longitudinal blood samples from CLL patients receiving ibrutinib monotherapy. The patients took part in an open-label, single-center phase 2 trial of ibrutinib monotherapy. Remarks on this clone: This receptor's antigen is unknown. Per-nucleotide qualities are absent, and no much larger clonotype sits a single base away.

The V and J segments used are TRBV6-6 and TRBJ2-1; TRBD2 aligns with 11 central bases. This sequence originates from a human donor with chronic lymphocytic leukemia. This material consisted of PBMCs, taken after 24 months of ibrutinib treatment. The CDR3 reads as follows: CASSSTSGNKFF. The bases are TGTGCCAGCAGCTCGACTAGCGGGAACAAGTTCTTC.